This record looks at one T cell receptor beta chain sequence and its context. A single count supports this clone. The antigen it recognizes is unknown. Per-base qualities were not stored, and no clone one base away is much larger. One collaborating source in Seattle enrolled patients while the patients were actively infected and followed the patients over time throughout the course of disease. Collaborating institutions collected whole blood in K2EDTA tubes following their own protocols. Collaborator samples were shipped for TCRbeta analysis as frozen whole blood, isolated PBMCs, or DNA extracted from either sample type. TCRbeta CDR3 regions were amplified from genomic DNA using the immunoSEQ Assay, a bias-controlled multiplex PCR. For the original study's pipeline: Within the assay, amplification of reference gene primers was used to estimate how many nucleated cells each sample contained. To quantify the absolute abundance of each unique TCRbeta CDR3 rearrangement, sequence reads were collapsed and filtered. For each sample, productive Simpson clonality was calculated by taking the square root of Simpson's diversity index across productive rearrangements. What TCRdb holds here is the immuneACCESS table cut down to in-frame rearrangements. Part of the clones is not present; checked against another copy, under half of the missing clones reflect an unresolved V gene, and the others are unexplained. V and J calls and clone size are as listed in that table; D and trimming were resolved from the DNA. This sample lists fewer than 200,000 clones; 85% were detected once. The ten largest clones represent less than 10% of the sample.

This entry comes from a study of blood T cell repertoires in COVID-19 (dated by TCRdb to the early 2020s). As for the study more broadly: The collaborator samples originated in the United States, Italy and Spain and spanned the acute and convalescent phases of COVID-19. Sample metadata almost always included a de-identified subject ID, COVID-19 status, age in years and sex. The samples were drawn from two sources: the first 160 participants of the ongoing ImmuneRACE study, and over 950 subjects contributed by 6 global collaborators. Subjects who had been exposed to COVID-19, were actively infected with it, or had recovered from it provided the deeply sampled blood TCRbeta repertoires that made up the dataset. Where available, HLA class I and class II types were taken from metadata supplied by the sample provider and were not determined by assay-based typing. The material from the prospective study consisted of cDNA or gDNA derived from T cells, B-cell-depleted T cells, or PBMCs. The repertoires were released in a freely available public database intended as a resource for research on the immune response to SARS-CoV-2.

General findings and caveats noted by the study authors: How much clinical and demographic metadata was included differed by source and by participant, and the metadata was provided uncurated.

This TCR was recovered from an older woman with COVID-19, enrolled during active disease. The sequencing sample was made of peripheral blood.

At the DNA level, the sequence is TGCAGCGGGTCCAGGGGCCGGGGCACTGAAGCTTTCTTT. Translation gives CSGSRGRGTEAFF. The rearrangement joined TRBV29-1 to TRBJ1-1; TRBD1 might be the D gene, on 6 matching bases. As encoded in the germline V gene, CDR1 is SQVTM while CDR2 is ANQGSEA. The junction carries 16 bases between V and J, which are trimmed by 7 bases and 4 bases respectively. The CDR3 measures 13 amino acids from cysteine to phenylalanine. Only CDR3 DNA remains: 39 bases, in frame from the first base.